This TCR beta chain is from a study of blood T cell repertoires in COVID-19. Study-level background: Samples of COVID-19 (acute and convalescent) were obtained from the United States, Italy and Spain. Sources were T cells, B-cell-depleted T cells, or PBMCs; the material itself was cDNA or gDNA.

Germline CDR1 and CDR2: KGHDR and SFDVKD. CDR3 size: 15 residues. The V end lost 5 bases, the J end lost 1 base, and 12 bases lay between the germline ends. Authors' methods: Amplification from reference gene primers served as the basis for estimated nucleated cell counts. Data came from immunoSEQ multiplex PCR; TCRdb stores just in-frame clones and leaves some out. D and trimming were read from the DNA, whereas the V and J calls and clone size are those reported in that table. Of some 300,000 clones detected, 75% to 90% appear once; the ten largest clones hold just under 6.5%. Sequenced sample: peripheral blood. The J gene is TRBJ2-3, the V gene TRBV24-1, with D tentatively TRBD2 (5 bases). The sequence was collected from a woman aged 50 to 60 with COVID-19, enrolled during active disease. The CDR3 sequence: CATSVRDRCTDTQYF. The CDR3 DNA is TGTGCCACCAGTGTTCGGGATAGATGCACAGATACGCAGTATTTT.